This T cell receptor (beta chain) was observed in a study of blood T cell repertoires in COVID-19. Study summary: Spain, Italy and the United States supplied samples that represented acute and convalescent COVID-19.

The CDR3 totals 14 residues. V shed 4 bases and J shed 5 bases, with 15 bases lying between them. Germline-derived CDR1 and CDR2 are SNHLY and FYNNEI. In the original analysis: From reference gene primer amplification, estimates of nucleated cell counts were derived. The assay was immunoSEQ multiplex PCR, and TCRdb's table has in-frame clones only and misses some. The V and J calls and clone size come from that table; D and trimming were worked out from the DNA. The sample holds roughly 230,000 clones, approximately 80% seen once. The chain recombines TRBV2 with TRBJ2-7, with a possible D match to TRBD2 (6 bases). The sequenced material came from peripheral blood. The receptor's source is a middle-aged man with acute or convalescent COVID-19. CDR3 nucleotide sequence: TGTGCCAGCAGTGCGGGACTGGGACGGGACGAGCAGTACTTC. Its protein product is CASSAGLGRDEQYF.